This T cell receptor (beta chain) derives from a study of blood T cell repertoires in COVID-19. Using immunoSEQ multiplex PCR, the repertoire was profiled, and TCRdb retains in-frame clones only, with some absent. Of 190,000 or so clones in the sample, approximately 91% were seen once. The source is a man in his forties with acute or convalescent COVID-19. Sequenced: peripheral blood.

The CDR3 nucleotides read TGTGCCAGCAGCTTATTTGTCTACGGGGTTAGCACTGAAGCTTTCTTT. Protein sequence: CASSLFVYGVSTEAFF. The chain joins TRBV7-2 to TRBJ1-1; no clear D. CDR3 length equals 16 residues. Looked up from germline, CDR1 is SGHTA and CDR2 is FQGNSA. Trimming removed 2 bases from V and 4 bases from J, with 17 bases in between. Variable domain in full (rest from reference TRBV7-2 and TRBJ1-1): GAGVSQSPSNKVTEKGKDVELRCDPISGHTALYWYRQSLGQGLEFLIYFQGNSAPDKSGLPSDRFSAERTGGSVSTLTIQRTQQEDSAVYLCASSLFVYGVSTEAFFGQGTRLTVV.